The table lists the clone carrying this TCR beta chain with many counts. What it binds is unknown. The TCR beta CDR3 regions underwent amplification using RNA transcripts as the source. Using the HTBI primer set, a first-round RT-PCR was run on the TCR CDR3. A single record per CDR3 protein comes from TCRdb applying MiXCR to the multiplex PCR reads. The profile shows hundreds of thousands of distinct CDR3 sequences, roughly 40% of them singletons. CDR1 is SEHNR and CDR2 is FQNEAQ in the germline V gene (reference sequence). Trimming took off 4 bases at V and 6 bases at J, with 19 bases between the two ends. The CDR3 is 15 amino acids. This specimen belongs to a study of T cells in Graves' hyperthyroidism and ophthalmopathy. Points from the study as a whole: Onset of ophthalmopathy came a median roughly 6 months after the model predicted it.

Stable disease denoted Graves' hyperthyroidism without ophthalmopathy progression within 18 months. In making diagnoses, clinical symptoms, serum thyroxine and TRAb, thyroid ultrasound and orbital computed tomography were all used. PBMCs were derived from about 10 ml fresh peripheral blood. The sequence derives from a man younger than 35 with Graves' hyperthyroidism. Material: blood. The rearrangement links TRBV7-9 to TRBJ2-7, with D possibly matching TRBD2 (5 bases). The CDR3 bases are TGTGCCAGCAGCTCCTTAGATGGGAGCAGTGCCGAGCAGTACTTC. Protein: CASSSLDGSSAEQYF. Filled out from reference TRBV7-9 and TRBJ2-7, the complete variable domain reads DTGVSQNPRHKITKRGQNVTFRCDPISEHNRLYWYRQTLGQGPEFLTYFQNEAQLEKSRLLSDRFSAERPKGSFSTLEIQRTEQGDSAMYLCASSSLDGSSAEQYFGPGTRLTVT.